One and the same sample provided the 29 T cell receptor beta chains below, sequenced in a study of shared clonotypes between healthy human individuals. Sequencing was performed with immunoSEQ multiplex PCR; in TCRdb, only in-frame clones are kept and a portion is missing. This table holds fewer than 2.5 million clones, roughly 93% found once. The specimen was naive CD4+ T cells from PBMCs. Subset of the sample: CD45RA+ positively selected. The receptors stem from a young man in good health. Some clones in this sample may be carry-over from other donors' samples.

The V gene is TRBV2, the J gene TRBJ1-5; D is unclear. From germline, CDR1 is SNHLY and CDR2 FYNNEI. This CDR3 contains 14 residues. V was cut by 2 bases and J by 4 bases, with 9 bases left in between. The CDR3, as DNA: TGTGCCAGCAGTGAAACTTTACCAAATCAGCCCCAGCATTTT. Translation: CASSETLPNQPQHF.

The chain joins TRBV7-2 to TRBJ2-7, with 12 bases fitting TRBD2. J gave up 0 bases and V 5 bases, and 2 bases lay outside the gene matches. CDR1 is SGHTA, CDR2 FQGNSA, per germline. The CDR3 runs 15 residues. This CDR3 reads CASSGLAGSSYEQYF. The CDR3 nucleotides read TGTGCCAGCAGCGGACTAGCGGGGAGCTCCTACGAGCAGTACTTC.

V and J are TRBV27 and TRBJ2-5; D might be TRBD1 or TRBD2, each matching 5 bases. CDR1 and CDR2 from the germline V gene are MNHEY and SMNVEV (reference sequence). The CDR3 runs 15 residues. V was trimmed by 7 bases and J by 1 base, leaving 16 bases between them. For the CDR3, the DNA is TGTGCCAGCAAAAATGGGGCAGGGAGCCAAGAGACCCAGTACTTC. This translates into CASKNGAGSQETQYF.

The V call is TRBV5-4, the J call TRBJ1-1; TRBD1 matches at 7 bases. This CDR3 has 14 amino acids. The V gene's germline CDR1 is SGHNT and CDR2 YYREEE (reference sequence). V was clipped by 4 bases and J by 0 bases; unmatched bases: 3. DNA for the CDR3: TGTGCCAGCAGCCAGACAGGGCTGAACACTGAAGCTTTCTTT. Translation: CASSQTGLNTEAFF. The full variable domain, in which reference TRBV5-4 and TRBJ1-1 provide the parts outside the CDR3, is ETGVTQSPTHLIKTRGQQVTLRCSSQSGHNTVSWYQQALGQGPQFIFQYYREEENGRGNFPPRFSGLQFPNYSSELNVNALELDDSALYLCASSQTGLNTEAFFGQGTRLTVV.

The chain has TRBV10-2 and TRBJ1-5, with 8 bases aligning to TRBD1. The CDR3 runs 13 residues. Germline CDR1 WSHSY, CDR2 SAAADI. With V trimmed by 6 bases and J by 11 bases, 9 bases remained unmatched. This CDR3 reads CASRDRERSAQHF. CDR3 in DNA: TGCGCCAGCAGGGACAGGGAAAGATCAGCCCAGCATTTT.

The chain couples TRBV10-3 to TRBJ1-2, with 8 bases aligning to TRBD1. The CDR3 consists of 13 residues. Germline assignment: CDR1 ENHRY and CDR2 SYGVKD. Unmatched junction bases numbered 9, after V lost 10 bases and J lost 5 bases. The CDR3 spells CASSPDREYGYTF. DNA for the CDR3: TGTGCCAGCAGCCCGGACAGGGAGTATGGCTACACCTTC.

The chain combines TRBV7-6 with TRBJ1-4; D is uncertain. V gave up 2 bases and J gave up 8 bases, with 12 bases separating them. Germline lookup yields CDR1 SGHVS and CDR2 FNYEAQ. CDR3 size: 14 residues. DNA of the CDR3: TGTGCCAGCAGCTTAACTCCTCAAGGGGAAAAACTGTTTTTT. The encoded protein is CASSLTPQGEKLFF.

V and J are TRBV27 and TRBJ2-7; 9 bases align to TRBD2. J was trimmed by 3 bases and V by 0 bases; bases with no gene match: 6. Germline-derived CDR1 and CDR2 are MNHEY and SMNVEV (reference sequence). The CDR3 consists of 16 residues. The CDR3 reads CASSLSRLAGIYEQYF. The DNA of the CDR3 is TGTGCCAGCAGTTTATCGCGGCTAGCGGGGATCTACGAGCAGTACTTC.

Only one count was recorded for this clone. This chain joins TRBV5-4 and TRBJ2-7, with 7 positions matching TRBD1. Germline-derived CDR1 and CDR2 are SGHNT and YYREEE (reference sequence). This CDR3 is 14 amino acids long. Unmatched junction bases numbered 6, after V lost 2 bases and J lost 4 bases. CDR3 DNA: TGTGCCAGCAGCTTCCGGGACAGCAAGTACGAGCAGTACTTC. It codes for CASSFRDSKYEQYF. Drawing the rest from reference TRBV5-4 and TRBJ2-7, the complete variable domain is ETGVTQSPTHLIKTRGQQVTLRCSSQSGHNTVSWYQQALGQGPQFIFQYYREEENGRGNFPPRFSGLQFPNYSSELNVNALELDDSALYLCASSFRDSKYEQYFGPGTRLTVT.

The J gene is TRBJ2-1, the V gene TRBV5-4; 8 nucleotides line up with TRBD2. Germline V gives CDR1 SGHNT, CDR2 YYREEE (reference sequence). CDR3 length equals 15 residues. J gave up 8 bases and V 4 bases, and 11 bases lay outside the gene matches. This CDR3 reads CASSVGLALRDEQFF. The CDR3 DNA is TGTGCCAGCAGCGTAGGACTAGCCCTCAGGGATGAGCAGTTCTTC.

V and J are TRBV5-1 and TRBJ1-6; the match to TRBD1 covers 9 bases. Losses at the gene ends were 4 bases for V and 9 bases for J; bases not matched to a gene: 8. Looked up from germline, CDR1 is SGHRS and CDR2 is YFSETQ. The CDR3 totals 15 residues. CDR3 sequence reads: CASSPLGQGGSPLHF. In DNA form, the CDR3 reads TGCGCCAGCAGCCCCTTGGGACAGGGTGGTTCACCCCTCCACTTT.

The chain employs TRBV28 and TRBJ2-7; unclear D gene. Per the germline V gene, CDR1 is MDHEN and CDR2 is SYDVKM. Trimming stripped 3 bases from V and 3 bases from J, with 12 bases between. This CDR3 is built from 14 residues. The CDR3 sequence is CASSFSGSVYEQYF. CDR3 coding DNA: TGTGCCAGCAGTTTTTCAGGCTCGGTCTACGAGCAGTACTTC.

The chain is built from TRBV5-4 and TRBJ1-2; the D gene is possibly TRBD1 (5 bases). V lost 0 bases and J 0 bases, leaving 9 bases between the germline ends. The CDR3 consists of 15 residues. Germline values: CDR1 SGHNT, CDR2 YYREEE (reference sequence). In DNA, the CDR3 is TGTGCCAGCAGCTTGGGACAGAGGACTAACTATGGCTACACCTTC. It is translated as CASSLGQRTNYGYTF. The full variable domain, completed using reference TRBV5-4 and TRBJ1-2, is ETGVTQSPTHLIKTRGQQVTLRCSSQSGHNTVSWYQQALGQGPQFIFQYYREEENGRGNFPPRFSGLQFPNYSSELNVNALELDDSALYLCASSLGQRTNYGYTFGSGTRLTVV.

This chain links TRBV29-1 with TRBJ2-2; TRBD2 is a possible D gene (5 bases). The germline gives CDR1 SQVTM, CDR2 ANQGSEA. The CDR3 consists of 13 residues. With 5 bases removed from V and 0 bases from J, the gap between germline ends came to 7 bases. The CDR3 sequence is CSVQRTNTGELFF. The CDR3 DNA is TGCAGCGTTCAGCGGACGAACACCGGGGAGCTGTTTTTT.

The DNA for the CDR3 is TGTGCTAGTGGTTTCCTGGGTGGAGAGCAGTTCTTC. Amino acids: CASGFLGGEQFF. The J gene is TRBJ2-1, the V gene TRBV12-5; D remains unclear. The germline gives CDR1 LGHNT, CDR2 FRNRAP. There are 12 residues in the CDR3. Trimming pared 3 bases from V and 10 bases from J, leaving 10 bases between.

J is TRBJ1-1 and V is TRBV6-1; D may be TRBD1 (5 bases). In germline, CDR1 is MNHNS, CDR2 SASEGT. V lost 4 bases and J 4 bases, leaving 13 bases between the germline ends. The CDR3 has 14 amino acids. The DNA for the CDR3 is TGTGCCAGCAGTGTAGACCGGGGGAGCACTGAAGCTTTCTTT. This encodes CASSVDRGSTEAFF.

This chain joins TRBV28 and TRBJ2-1; D perhaps matches TRBD2 (6 bases). Trimming cost V 7 bases and J 14 bases, with 18 bases left between them. The CDR3 is 12 amino acids. CDR1 is MDHEN, CDR2 SYDVKM, per germline. This chain's CDR3 is CASKKSAGWEFF. DNA for the CDR3: TGTGCCAGCAAGAAATCGGCGGGATGGGAGTTCTTC.

V gene TRBV27 combines with J gene TRBJ1-1; maybe TRBD1 (5 bases). The germline V and J ends were trimmed by 8 bases and 0 bases, with 22 bases remaining between them. Germline-derived CDR1 and CDR2 are MNHEY and SMNVEV (reference sequence). The CDR3 consists of 17 residues. CDR3 bases: TGTGCCAGCCGCCGTCATCAGGGTTACCAAATGAACACTGAAGCTTTCTTT. Protein: CASRRHQGYQMNTEAFF.

The CDR3 bases are TGTGCCAGCAGCCTACAGGGTCCCCTCCCCAATACGCAGTATTTT. Amino acids: CASSLQGPLPNTQYF. V and J are TRBV7-9 and TRBJ2-3; tentative D call: TRBD1 (6 bases). Germline V gene lookup returns CDR1 SEHNR and CDR2 FQNEAQ (reference sequence). The V and J ends lost 5 bases and 7 bases respectively, with 19 bases between them. The CDR3 consists of 15 residues.

The rearrangement uses TRBV7-8 and TRBJ1-6, with 8 bases matching TRBD1. V shed 1 base, J shed 4 bases, and the junction held 3 bases outside the gene matches. Germline lookup yields CDR1 SGHVS and CDR2 FQNEAQ. This CDR3 is built from 16 residues. The CDR3 here is CASSLERTGYNSPLHF. The CDR3 bases are TGTGCCAGCAGCTTAGAGAGGACAGGGTATAATTCACCCCTCCACTTT.

CDR3 in amino acids: CASTTTPNTGELFF. CDR3 in DNA: TGTGCCAGTACGACTACTCCCAACACCGGGGAGCTGTTTTTT. The chain employs TRBV6-4 and TRBJ2-2, with a possible D match to TRBD2 (5 bases). The CDR3 runs to 14 residues. The V end was cut by 9 bases, the J end by 2 bases, with 13 bases between. Germline V lookup: CDR1 MRHNA, CDR2 SNTAGT.

The chain combines TRBV18 with TRBJ1-1; 7 positions agree with TRBD1. Germline V gene data show CDR1 as KGHSH and CDR2 as LQKENI. The CDR3 length is 15 residues. J lost 6 bases, V lost 0 bases, and 7 bases had no gene match. CDR3 DNA sequence: TGTGCCAGCTCACCACCATCTTCCCAGGGGGCTGAAGCTTTCTTT. Its translation: CASSPPSSQGAEAFF.

This chain connects TRBV11-3 to TRBJ1-6; 10 positions agree with TRBD1. The length of the CDR3 is 13 residues. V lost 5 bases and J lost 10; bases outside the gene matches: 2. Germline-derived CDR1 and CDR2 are SGHNT and YENEEA. Written as DNA, the CDR3 is TGTGCCAGCAGCCCGGGACAGGGGTCACCCCTCCACTTT. Translating gives CASSPGQGSPLHF.

The genes are TRBV6-6 and TRBJ2-7; D uncertain. With 2 bases removed from V and 3 bases from J, the gap between germline ends came to 11 bases. CDR3 size: 14 residues. Germline V gives CDR1 MNHNY, CDR2 SVGAGI (reference sequence). CDR3 in DNA: TGTGCCAGCAGTTACGTGAGCGCCGGCTACGAGCAGTACTTC. Its translation: CASSYVSAGYEQYF.

The J gene is TRBJ1-2, the V gene TRBV7-2, with no clear D. V was pared by 5 bases and J by 4 bases, with 11 bases between. The CDR3 runs 13 residues. The V gene's germline CDR1 is SGHTA and CDR2 FQGNSA. This CDR3 is CASSPARGYGYTF. For the CDR3, the DNA is TGTGCCAGCAGCCCTGCGCGGGGCTATGGCTACACCTTC. The whole variable domain, remainder taken from reference TRBV7-2 and TRBJ1-2, is GAGVSQSPSNKVTEKGKDVELRCDPISGHTALYWYRQSLGQGLEFLIYFQGNSAPDKSGLPSDRFSAERTGGSVSTLTIQRTQQEDSAVYLCASSPARGYGYTFGSGTRLTVV.

This clone was found a few times. The identical CDR3 is also encoded by other nucleotide sequences in the sample. The V gene is TRBV9, the J gene TRBJ2-2; D ambiguous. Trimming took 3 bases from V and 5 from J, leaving 5 bases between them. Germline CDR1 is SGDLS and CDR2 is YYNGEE. CDR3 length: 12 amino acids. For the CDR3, the DNA is TGTGCCAGCAGCGCCTATACCGGGGAGCTGTTTTTT. It translates to CASSAYTGELFF.

The CDR3 sequence is CASSLGGGPNEQFF. The CDR3 DNA follows: TGCGCCAGCAGCTTGGGTGGGGGCCCCAATGAGCAGTTCTTC. This sequence joins TRBV5-1 and TRBJ2-1, with D tentatively TRBD1 (6 bases). Trimming removed 0 bases at V and 6 bases at J, with 10 bases between. Germline values: CDR1 SGHRS, CDR2 YFSETQ. There are 14 residues in the CDR3.

This chain connects TRBV27 to TRBJ2-1; 7 positions match TRBD2. In germline, CDR1 is MNHEY, CDR2 SMNVEV (reference sequence). J was trimmed by 7 bases and V by 5 bases; bases with no gene match: 14. There are 16 residues in the CDR3. CDR3 bases: TGTGCCAGCAGTCCCCTCCTTGCGGGAGCGCTAAATGAGCAGTTCTTC. Translation gives CASSPLLAGALNEQFF.

The chain recombines TRBV7-3 with TRBJ2-3; D remains unclear. CDR1 and CDR2 (germline): SGHTA, FQGTGA. V was clipped by 2 bases and J by 1 base, with 7 bases between them. The CDR3 spans 14 residues. The CDR3 region has the DNA TGTGCCAGCAGCTTAGGGCTTCGCACAGATACGCAGTATTTT. Translated: CASSLGLRTDTQYF.